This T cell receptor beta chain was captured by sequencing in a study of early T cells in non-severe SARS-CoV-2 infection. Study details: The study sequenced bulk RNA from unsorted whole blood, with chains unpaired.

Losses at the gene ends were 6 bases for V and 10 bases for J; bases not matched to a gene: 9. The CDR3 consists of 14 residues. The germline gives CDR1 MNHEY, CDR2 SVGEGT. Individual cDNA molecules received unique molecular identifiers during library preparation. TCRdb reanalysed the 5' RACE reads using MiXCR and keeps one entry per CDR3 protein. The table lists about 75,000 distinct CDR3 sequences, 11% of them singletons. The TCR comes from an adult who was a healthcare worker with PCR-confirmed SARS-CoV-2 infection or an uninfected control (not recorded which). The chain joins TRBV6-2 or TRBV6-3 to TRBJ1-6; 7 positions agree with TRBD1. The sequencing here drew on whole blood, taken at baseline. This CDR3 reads CASSDTGARSPLHF. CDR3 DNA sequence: TGTGCCAGCAGCGATACAGGGGCACGATCACCCCTCCACTTT.